One and the same sample provided the 8 T cell receptor beta chains below, sequenced in a study of T cell responses to AZD1222 COVID-19 vaccine. Data came from immunoSEQ multiplex PCR; TCRdb stores just in-frame clones and leaves some out. Of approximately 190,000 clones listed, approximately 92% are singletons. The sequencing used peripheral blood, collected on day 0 of AZD1222 vaccination. The receptors were sampled from an adult in good health.

Regarding this clone: At one of its ends the junction is not consistent with the germline gene, which may arise from a read error. The chain uses TRBV6-5 and TRBJ1-2; weak D call: TRBD1 (5 bases). CDR3 length equals 13 residues. CDR1 is MNHEY and CDR2 is SVGAGI in the germline V gene. The CDR3 DNA is TGTGCCAGCAGCGCCAACAGGCTTCAGTCCTCCTGCTTC. It yields the protein CASSANRLQSSCF.

This chain links TRBV19 with TRBJ1-3, with 7 bases matching TRBD1. Germline CDR1 reads LNHDA; CDR2 reads SQIVND (reference sequence). Losses at the gene ends were 5 bases for V and 1 base for J; bases not matched to a gene: 5. CDR3 length: 15 amino acids. The DNA of the CDR3 is TGTGCCAGTAGTCCGGGACAGCTTTCTGGAAACACCATATATTTT. Translated: CASSPGQLSGNTIYF.

The chain links TRBV5-8 to TRBJ1-4, with 7 nucleotides matching TRBD1. Germline values: CDR1 SGHTS, CDR2 YDEGEE. J was trimmed by 6 bases and V by 5 bases; bases with no gene match: 10. The CDR3 covers 15 residues. CDR3 sequence reads: CASRSTGTEDEKLFF. In nucleotides, the CDR3 is TGTGCCAGCAGATCTACCGGGACAGAAGATGAAAAACTGTTTTTT.

This clone was seen only once. The chain carries TRBV11-2 and TRBJ1-2; D not resolved. The V end lost 5 bases, the J end lost 1 base, and 11 bases lay between the germline ends. This CDR3 region has 14 residues. The germline CDR1 and CDR2 sequences are SGHAT and FQNNGV. The CDR3 sequence is CASSGRGSNYGYTF. CDR3 nucleotide sequence: TGTGCCAGCAGCGGGAGAGGGAGTAACTATGGCTACACCTTC. The full variable domain, completed using reference TRBV11-2 and TRBJ1-2, is EAGVAQSPRYKIIEKRQSVAFWCNPISGHATLYWYQQILGQGPKLLIQFQNNGVVDDSQLPKDRFSAERLKGVDSTLKIQPAKLEDSAVYLCASSGRGSNYGYTFGSGTRLTVV.

CDR3 coding DNA: TGTGCCAGCAGCCCCAGGGCGGGTAAAACCTACGAGCAGTACTTC. As protein: CASSPRAGKTYEQYF. J is TRBJ2-7 and V is TRBV13; tentatively, D is TRBD1 or TRBD2 (5 bases each). The V and J ends lost 5 bases and 2 bases respectively, with 16 bases between them. CDR1 is PRHDT, CDR2 FYEKMQ, per germline (reference sequence). This CDR3 has 15 amino acids.

The rearrangement links TRBV6-6 to TRBJ1-3; D is uncertain. Looked up from germline, CDR1 is MNHNY and CDR2 is SVGAGI (reference sequence). The CDR3 sequence is 12 residues long. V lost 6 bases, J lost 5 bases, and 8 bases lay in between. CDR3 loop: CASSSTRNTIYF. The CDR3, as DNA: TGTGCCAGCAGCAGCACCAGAAACACCATATATTTT.

The chain employs TRBV7-2 and TRBJ2-2; D gene uncertain. Germline V gives CDR1 SGHTA, CDR2 FQGNSA. The V end was cut by 5 bases, the J end by 1 base, with 14 bases between. The CDR3 runs 16 residues. The CDR3 here is CASSHPGFQNTGELFF. CDR3 sequence (DNA): TGTGCCAGCAGCCACCCCGGCTTCCAGAACACCGGGGAGCTGTTTTTT.

The chain joins TRBV4-1 to TRBJ1-3; D gene unclear. The CDR3 spans 11 residues. V was cut by 8 bases and J by 7 bases, with 9 bases left in between. Germline lookup yields CDR1 MGHRA and CDR2 YSYEKL. CDR3 nucleotides: TGCGCCAGCCCCCCTTTGAACACCATATATTTT. This gives the protein CASPPLNTIYF.